This T cell receptor beta chain was recorded in a study of T cell responses to AZD1222 COVID-19 vaccine. The CDR3 length is 14 residues. Unmatched junction bases numbered 4, after V lost 3 bases and J lost 3 bases. Germline assignment: CDR1 SGDLS and CDR2 YYNGEE. Sequencing was performed with immunoSEQ multiplex PCR; in TCRdb, only in-frame clones are kept and a portion is missing. The table shows 150,000 to 200,000 clones, with roughly 94% occurring only once. This chain connects TRBV9 to TRBJ2-7; 9 bases are a match to TRBD1. The clonotype comes from an adult who received the AZD1222 COVID-19 vaccine. Here the sequenced sample was peripheral blood, taken 28 days after the second AZD1222 dose. The DNA of the CDR3 is TGTGCCAGCAGCGCCGGGACAGGGAACTACGAGCAGTACTTC. Its protein is CASSAGTGNYEQYF.